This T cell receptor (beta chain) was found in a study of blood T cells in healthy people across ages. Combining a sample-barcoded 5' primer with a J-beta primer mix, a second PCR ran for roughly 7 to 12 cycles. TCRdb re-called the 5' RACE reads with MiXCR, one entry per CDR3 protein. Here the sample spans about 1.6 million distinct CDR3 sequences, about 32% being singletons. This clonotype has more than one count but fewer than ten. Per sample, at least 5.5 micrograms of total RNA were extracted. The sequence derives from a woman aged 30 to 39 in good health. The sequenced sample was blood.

The CDR3 DNA is TGTGCCAGCAGTGGAATGGGAGGAACCTACGAGCAGTACTTC. As protein: CASSGMGGTYEQYF. This rearrangement joins TRBV2 to TRBJ2-7; TRBD2 is a possible D gene (6 bases). The CDR3 extends over 14 amino acids. V lost 4 bases and J lost 2, with 12 bases in between. From germline, CDR1 is SNHLY and CDR2 FYNNEI.